The sequence of this T cell receptor (beta chain) was determined in a study of T-cell reconstitution after alpha-beta-depleted transplantation in children. Unmatched junction bases numbered 4, after V lost 8 bases and J lost 2 bases. The CDR3 totals 13 residues. The germline V gene encodes CDR1 MGHDK and CDR2 SYGVNS. In the case of this clonotype: Antigen: not known.

Findings and limits, study-wide: By about two months after transplant, alpha-beta T cells reportedly arose from several hundred graft clones that had expanded. Certain patients had high TCRbeta diversity at day 60, and it came from recipient T cells and thymic progenitors that survived. Fresh T-cell production supplied most of the T-cell counts and diversity seen one year after transplant.

Preparation of the TCRbeta library involved a method that used unique molecular identifiers. MiXCR, applied by TCRdb to the PCR reads, yields one record per CDR3 protein. The table records about 900,000 distinct CDR3 sequences, around 30% of them present only once. This TCR was recovered from a boy less than two years old who had a stem cell transplant for SCID, so the T cells may come from the graft donor. The source was PBMCs, mostly from graft donor cells, collected 360 days after TCRalphabeta/CD19-depleted stem cell transplant. The V call is TRBV25-1, the J call TRBJ2-3, with TRBD1 matching 7 bases. Written as DNA, the CDR3 is TGTGCCAGCGCCGGGACAGTCACAGATACGCAGTATTTT. Its translation is CASAGTVTDTQYF. The whole variable domain, remainder taken from reference TRBV25-1 and TRBJ2-3, is EADIYQTPRYLVIGTGKKITLECSQTMGHDKMYWYQQDPGMELHLIHYSYGVNSTEKGDLSSESTVSRIRTEHFPLTLESARPSHTSQYLCASAGTVTDTQYFGPGTRLTVL.